The 30 T cell receptor beta chains presented below share a single source sample, sequenced in a study of blood T cell repertoires in COVID-19. Some clones are missing from TCRdb's copy, which holds only in-frame ones; the method was immunoSEQ multiplex PCR. The table lists 380,000 or so clones, roughly nine tenths of them singletons. The sequencing sample was made of peripheral blood. The receptors come from a middle-aged man with acute or convalescent COVID-19.

CDR3 residues: CASSPSPGDGYTF. CDR3 DNA sequence: TGTGCCAGCAGCCCCTCCCCGGGGGATGGCTACACCTTC. This rearrangement joins TRBV7-3 to TRBJ1-2, with D possibly TRBD1 on 5 matching bases. V lost 5 bases to trimming and J lost 6 bases, with 13 bases between them. This CDR3 has 13 residues. Germline lookup yields CDR1 SGHTA and CDR2 FQGTGA.

V and J are TRBV28 and TRBJ1-6, with 7 positions matching TRBD1. V was clipped by 2 bases and J by 4 bases; unmatched bases: 8. The CDR3 has 17 residues. CDR1 and CDR2 (germline): MDHEN, SYDVKM. The CDR3 reads CASSLPRQGSYNSPLHF. The DNA of the CDR3 is TGTGCCAGCAGTTTACCCCGACAGGGATCATATAATTCACCCCTCCACTTT. Based on the CDR3 plus reference TRBV28 and TRBJ1-6, the full variable domain is DVKVTQSSRYLVKRTGEKVFLECVQDMDHENMFWYRQDPGLGLRLIYFSYDVKMKEKGDIPEGYSVSREKKERFSLILESASTNQTSMYLCASSLPRQGSYNSPLHFGNGTRLTVT.

J is TRBJ1-1 and V is TRBV21-1; the table names TRBD1, a call not compared with the DNA. TRBV21-1 is flagged as a pseudogene. The CDR3 totals 19 residues. The CDR3: CASSKQREGQGAENTEAFF. CDR3 DNA sequence: TGTGCCAGCAGCAAACAGAGGGAGGGACAGGGGGCAGAGAACACTGAAGCTTTCTTT.

This chain connects TRBV6-5 to TRBJ1-2, with TRBD1 as a possible D gene (5 bases). Germline V gives CDR1 MNHEY, CDR2 SVGAGI. V shed 2 bases and J shed 4 bases, with 11 bases lying between them. The CDR3 is 14 amino acids. This CDR3 reads CASSYAGRIYGYTF. As DNA, the CDR3 is TGTGCCAGCAGTTACGCGGGACGAATCTATGGCTACACCTTC.

V is TRBV7-2 and J is TRBJ2-3, with D tentatively TRBD1 (6 bases). The germline V and J ends were trimmed by 1 base and 0 bases, with 11 bases remaining between them. The germline V gene has CDR1 SGHTA and CDR2 FQGNSA. The CDR3 spans 16 residues. The CDR3 spells CASSLEGDTSTDTQYF. Written as DNA, the CDR3 is TGTGCCAGCAGCTTAGAGGGGGACACGAGCACAGATACGCAGTATTTT.

This clone showed up just once. This chain uses TRBV9 with TRBJ2-1; 14 positions match TRBD2. Germline CDR1 is SGDLS and CDR2 is YYNGEE. J lost 7 bases, V lost 4 bases, and 7 bases had no gene match. This CDR3 is 16 amino acids long. The CDR3 sequence is CASSPQGTSGSNEQFF. The CDR3 coding sequence is TGTGCCAGCAGCCCCCAGGGGACTAGCGGGAGTAATGAGCAGTTCTTC.

The genes are TRBV7-9 and TRBJ2-7; 7 bases line up with TRBD1. Germline assignment: CDR1 SEHNR and CDR2 FQNEAQ (reference sequence). V lost 4 bases to trimming and J lost 3 bases; unmatched junction nucleotides: 6. CDR3 length: 14 amino acids. CDR3 DNA sequence: TGTGCCAGCAGCTCCGACAGGGCAAACTACGAGCAGTACTTC. This codes for CASSSDRANYEQYF.

This chain connects TRBV6-6 to TRBJ1-5, with 9 bases identical to TRBD1. This CDR3 is 15 amino acids long. V gave up 2 bases and J gave up 2 bases; unmatched junction bases: 1. The germline V gene has CDR1 MNHNY and CDR2 SVGAGI (reference sequence). CDR3 amino acids: CASSYRTGGNQPQHF. In DNA form, the CDR3 reads TGTGCCAGCAGTTACAGGACAGGGGGCAATCAGCCCCAGCATTTT.

The chain joins TRBV7-2 to TRBJ2-7; 8 bases are shared with TRBD2. CDR3 length equals 16 residues. V lost 5 bases, J lost 0 bases, and 9 bases stayed unmatched. The V gene's germline CDR1 is SGHTA and CDR2 FQGNSA. The DNA for the CDR3 is TGTGCCAGCAGCCCCCCGGGAGGGCTAAGCTCCTACGAGCAGTACTTC. Protein sequence: CASSPPGGLSSYEQYF.

In DNA form, the CDR3 reads TGTGCCAGCAGCTTGGGAGGGATTAATCAGCCCCAGCATTTT. The encoded protein is CASSLGGINQPQHF. The chain employs TRBV7-6 and TRBJ1-5; no firm D call. The CDR3 consists of 14 residues. The germline V gene encodes CDR1 SGHVS and CDR2 FNYEAQ. The V and J ends lost 3 bases and 4 bases respectively, with 10 bases between them.

The J gene is TRBJ1-5, the V gene TRBV27; D is undetermined. Looked up from germline, CDR1 is MNHEY and CDR2 is SMNVEV (reference sequence). The CDR3 spans 13 residues. Trimming removed 3 bases from V and 3 bases from J, with 6 bases in between. The CDR3 protein is CASSFEVNQPQHF. The CDR3 DNA follows: TGTGCCAGCAGTTTTGAGGTCAATCAGCCCCAGCATTTT.

V gene TRBV5-1 combines with J gene TRBJ2-2; D uncertain. Germline V gives CDR1 SGHRS, CDR2 YFSETQ. The CDR3 runs 14 residues. V lost 0 bases, J lost 3 bases, and 6 bases lay in between. The chain's CDR3 is CASSLDRYTGELFF. As DNA, the CDR3 is TGCGCCAGCAGCTTGGACCGGTACACCGGGGAGCTGTTTTTT. The full variable domain, in which reference TRBV5-1 and TRBJ2-2 provide the parts outside the CDR3, is KAGVTQTPRYLIKTRGQQVTLSCSPISGHRSVSWYQQTPGQGLQFLFEYFSETQRNKGNFPGRFSGRQFSNSRSEMNVSTLELGDSALYLCASSLDRYTGELFFGEGSRLTVL.

This clone appeared a single time. The gene calls are TRBV10-3 and TRBJ2-5; TRBD1 aligns across 8 bases. This CDR3 is built from 15 residues. Germline V gene sequence: CDR1 ENHRY, CDR2 SYGVKD. V lost 3 bases to trimming and J lost 5 bases; unmatched junction nucleotides: 8. CDR3 nucleotides: TGTGCCATCAGTGATACCCAGGGGGCGAGGGAGACCCAGTACTTC. Translation: CAISDTQGARETQYF.

This clone was counted a single time. This chain joins TRBV7-9 and TRBJ2-2; TRBD2 matches at 12 bases. Unmatched junction bases numbered 6, after V lost 5 bases and J lost 5 bases. The length of the CDR3 is 16 residues. Germline V lookup: CDR1 SEHNR, CDR2 FQNEAQ (reference sequence). The CDR3 coding sequence is TGTGCCAGCAGCCCCCGGACTAGCGGGAAAACCGGGGAGCTGTTTTTT. Amino acids: CASSPRTSGKTGELFF.

V and J are TRBV5-1 and TRBJ1-1; D may be TRBD1 (5 bases). Germline CDR1 and CDR2: SGHRS and YFSETQ. The CDR3 loop spans 14 amino acids. The V gene lost 6 bases and the J gene lost 0 bases, with 12 bases spanning the gap. The DNA for the CDR3 is TGCGCCAGCAAGGAGGGACCGATGAACACTGAAGCTTTCTTT. Protein product: CASKEGPMNTEAFF.

This chain uses TRBV30 with TRBJ1-2, with 7 nucleotides matching TRBD1. V gave up 4 bases and J gave up 3 bases; unmatched junction bases: 5. CDR1 is GTSNPN and CDR2 is SVGIG in the germline V gene (reference sequence). This CDR3 is built from 13 residues. CDR3 sequence: CAWTPGQDYGYTF. The CDR3 DNA reads as TGTGCCTGGACCCCTGGACAGGACTATGGCTACACCTTC.

This chain joins TRBV2 and TRBJ1-1, with TRBD1 matching 8 bases. CDR3 size: 13 residues. V shed 7 bases and J 1 base; nucleotides not matched to a gene: 2. Per the germline V gene, CDR1 is SNHLY and CDR2 is FYNNEI. CDR3 DNA sequence: TGTGCCAGCAATGGACAGGGGAACACTGAAGCTTTCTTT. It is translated as CASNGQGNTEAFF.

The genes are TRBV10-3 and TRBJ2-5; 10 nucleotides align to TRBD2. CDR1 ENHRY and CDR2 SYGVKD come from the germline V gene. The CDR3 length is 15 residues. Trimming cost V 3 bases and J 3 bases; bases outside gene matches: 4. This CDR3 is CAISDSLAGEETQYF. DNA for the CDR3: TGTGCCATCAGTGATAGCCTAGCGGGAGAAGAGACCCAGTACTTC.

This rearrangement joins TRBV18 to TRBJ2-1; 12 bases line up with TRBD2. There are 16 residues in the CDR3. Trimming at V came to 6 bases and at J to 10 bases, leaving 13 bases not matched to a gene. Germline CDR1 reads KGHSH; CDR2 reads LQKENI. The DNA for the CDR3 is TGTGCCAGCTCTACCCGGCTAGCGGGGGGGTTAGAAGAGCAGTTCTTC. This translates into CASSTRLAGGLEEQFF.

This clone was found a few times. The V and J genes are TRBV5-6 and TRBJ2-7; D call uncertain. V lost 2 bases and J 3 bases, leaving 12 bases between the germline ends. The CDR3 sequence is 14 residues long. The germline gives CDR1 SGHDT, CDR2 YYEEEE. CDR3 protein: CASSLTYSYYEQYF. DNA for the CDR3: TGTGCCAGCAGCTTAACCTACAGCTACTACGAGCAGTACTTC.

J is TRBJ1-4 and V is TRBV6-2 or TRBV6-3; maybe TRBD1 (5 bases). This CDR3 is 15 amino acids long. Germline V gene sequence: CDR1 MNHEY, CDR2 SVGEGT. V lost 0 bases to trimming and J lost 8 bases, with 13 bases between them. DNA of the CDR3: TGTGCCAGCAGTTACTCCACCCGGGGGTGGGAAAAACTGTTTTTT. Its protein is CASSYSTRGWEKLFF.

The J gene is TRBJ2-3, the V gene TRBV19; 8 bases match TRBD2. Germline values: CDR1 LNHDA, CDR2 SQIVND (reference sequence). This CDR3 contains 15 residues. Unmatched junction bases numbered 8, after V lost 1 base and J lost 8 bases. The CDR3 DNA sequence: TGTGCCAGTAGTATAGGCCGGGGGGGCGGAGGTACGCAGTATTTT. Residues: CASSIGRGGGGTQYF. Full variable domain (remainder filled in from reference TRBV19 and TRBJ2-3): DGGITQSPKYLFRKEGQNVTLSCEQNLNHDAMYWYRQDPGQGLRLIYYSQIVNDFQKGDIAEGYSVSREKKESFPLTVTSAQKNPTAFYLCASSIGRGGGGTQYFGPGTRLTVL.

The chain employs TRBV18 and TRBJ1-1, with D tentatively TRBD1 (5 bases). The V gene's germline CDR1 is KGHSH and CDR2 LQKENI. This CDR3 region has 15 residues. V gave up 0 bases and J gave up 1 base, with 9 bases separating them. The CDR3 spells CASSPPLGGNTEAFF. The CDR3, as DNA: TGTGCCAGCTCACCACCTCTGGGGGGGAACACTGAAGCTTTCTTT.

The chain couples TRBV28 to TRBJ1-5, with unresolved D. Germline CDR1 and CDR2: MDHEN and SYDVKM. V gave up 5 bases and J gave up 2 bases, with 13 bases separating them. The length of the CDR3 is 15 residues. CDR3 loop: CASSPIVQGNQPQHF. CDR3 DNA: TGTGCCAGCAGTCCCATCGTCCAGGGCAATCAGCCCCAGCATTTT.

The table lists this clone with a few counts. V is TRBV11-2 and J is TRBJ2-7, with 8 positions matching TRBD1. Germline CDR1 and CDR2: SGHAT and FQNNGV. V dropped 5 bases and J dropped 2; count of bases not matched to a gene: 8. The CDR3 is 15 amino acids. Written as DNA, the CDR3 is TGTGCCAGCAGCCCACGGACAGGGAGCCCCTACGAGCAGTACTTC. Its protein is CASSPRTGSPYEQYF.

The chain has TRBV2 and TRBJ2-3, with TRBD1 as a possible D gene (6 bases). V was cut by 11 bases and J by 4 bases, with 16 bases left in between. Germline CDR1 and CDR2: SNHLY and FYNNEI. The CDR3 is made up of 13 amino acids. CDR3 sequence (DNA): TGTGCCGGTAATCCAGGGGACGCAGATACGCAGTATTTT. This sequence encodes CAGNPGDADTQYF.

This clone was detected only once. The rearrangement joins TRBV28 to TRBJ2-3; 9 bases are a match to TRBD1. Germline trimming cut 5 bases from V and 3 bases from J; bases unmatched to any gene: 6. In germline, CDR1 is MDHEN, CDR2 SYDVKM. CDR3 length: 15 amino acids. Written as DNA, the CDR3 is TGTGCCAGCAGTCCCCCGACAGGGGGGACAGATACGCAGTATTTT. This codes for CASSPPTGGTDTQYF.

The rearrangement joins TRBV5-6 to TRBJ1-5; TRBD1 might be the D (6 bases). The CDR3 sequence is 13 residues long. Germline CDR1 SGHDT, CDR2 YYEEEE. V lost 1 base and J 4 bases, leaving 6 bases between the germline ends. CDR3 DNA sequence: TGTGCCAGCAGCTTGACAGGGAATCAGCCCCAGCATTTT. Its protein product is CASSLTGNQPQHF.

This chain connects TRBV10-3 to TRBJ1-5, with a tentative D call TRBD1 (6 bases). Germline V gene sequence: CDR1 ENHRY, CDR2 SYGVKD. The CDR3 contains 13 residues. Trimming took off 7 bases at V and 2 bases at J, with 9 bases between the two ends. The CDR3 bases are TGTGCCATCAAGGGGGACGGCAATCAGCCCCAGCATTTT. Residues: CAIKGDGNQPQHF.

The CDR3 is CASSLLADSNYGYTF. The CDR3 coding sequence is TGTGCCAGCAGTTTGTTGGCGGACTCTAACTATGGCTACACCTTC. The chain recombines TRBV28 with TRBJ1-2, with D unclear. Germline V gene lookup returns CDR1 MDHEN and CDR2 SYDVKM. The CDR3 consists of 15 residues. V was cut by 3 bases and J by 0 bases, with 11 bases left in between.